One and the same sample provided the 14 T cell receptor beta chains below, sequenced in a study of blood T cell repertoires in COVID-19. TCRdb's table, derived via immunoSEQ multiplex PCR, lists solely in-frame clones and lacks some. The table records approximately 82,000 clones, 80% to 85% of them present only once. Sequenced: peripheral blood. These receptors originate from a woman between 70 and 85 years old with acute or convalescent COVID-19.

The chain combines TRBV2 with TRBJ2-7, with a weak D call TRBD1 (6 bases). Germline CDR1 is SNHLY and CDR2 is FYNNEI. V lost 6 bases and J lost 2, with 11 bases in between. This CDR3 has 13 amino acids. The CDR3 DNA follows: TGTGCCAGCAGGGAGACAGGCCCCTACGAGCAGTACTTC. Residues: CASRETGPYEQYF.

This chain uses TRBV2 with TRBJ2-3; possibly TRBD2 for D (6 bases). Germline V CDR1 and CDR2: SNHLY, FYNNEI. V gave up 4 bases and J gave up 1 base, with 27 bases separating them. This CDR3 is 20 amino acids long. CDR3 DNA sequence: TGTGCCAGCAGTGCTCCTTCGATCAGGGCCGGGAGATTTGGCACAGATACGCAGTATTTT. It encodes CASSAPSIRAGRFGTDTQYF.

V and J are TRBV7-8 and TRBJ2-3, with D unresolved. Trimming stripped 1 base from V and 8 bases from J, with 10 bases between. The CDR3 extends over 13 amino acids. Germline CDR1 is SGHVS and CDR2 is FQNEAQ. CDR3 amino acids: CASSLVGPGTQYF. CDR3 DNA: TGTGCCAGCAGCTTAGTCGGTCCCGGTACGCAGTATTTT.

The chain has TRBV4-1 and TRBJ2-7, with a possible D match to TRBD2 (5 bases). Trimming cost V 2 bases and J 2 bases, with 10 bases left between them. Germline V lookup: CDR1 MGHRA, CDR2 YSYEKL. The CDR3 extends over 14 amino acids. CDR3 bases: TGCGCCAGCAGCCAACCCACGAGGGCCTACGAGCAGTACTTC. Amino acids: CASSQPTRAYEQYF.

CDR3 sequence reads: CASTQTRTSGRDTQYF. For the CDR3, the DNA is TGTGCCAGCACCCAAACGCGCACTAGCGGGAGAGATACGCAGTATTTT. This chain joins TRBV5-4 and TRBJ2-3, with 11 bases matching TRBD2. V gave up 6 bases and J gave up 5 bases; unmatched junction bases: 11. The CDR3 covers 16 residues. Germline CDR1 reads SGHNT; CDR2 reads YYREEE (reference sequence).

This clone came up a few times. V and J are TRBV24-1 and TRBJ2-1; 9 bases map to TRBD1. Germline-derived CDR1 and CDR2 are KGHDR and SFDVKD. V gave up 3 bases and J gave up 4 bases; unmatched junction bases: 6. CDR3 size: 16 residues. CDR3 amino acids: CATSDAGTGRYNEQFF. In DNA form, the CDR3 reads TGTGCCACCAGTGATGCCGGGACAGGGAGGTACAATGAGCAGTTCTTC.

The chain is built from TRBV5-6 and TRBJ1-6; D gene uncertain. CDR3 length: 14 residues. V was trimmed by 2 bases and J by 6 bases, leaving 9 bases between them. Per germline, CDR1 SGHDT and CDR2 YYEEEE. The CDR3 DNA sequence: TGTGCCAGCAGCTTCCGGGAGTTTAATTCACCCCTCCACTTT. Protein: CASSFREFNSPLHF.

This sequence joins TRBV5-3 and TRBJ1-5; 7 bases align to TRBD1. TRBV5-3 is an ORF; its function is uncertain. The V and J ends lost 8 bases and 2 bases, in that order; junction bases with no gene match: 10. There are 15 residues in the CDR3. CDR3 nucleotide sequence: TGTGCCAGGAAAAACAGGGGAACGCGCAATCAGCCCCAGCATTTT. This sequence encodes CARKNRGTRNQPQHF.

The chain employs TRBV3-1 (or the pseudogene TRBV3-2) and TRBJ1-5, with no clear D. Germline V lookup: CDR1 LGHDT, CDR2 YNNKEL (reference sequence). The length of the CDR3 is 13 residues. V was trimmed by 5 bases and J by 0 bases, leaving 5 bases between them. CDR3 coding DNA: TGTGCCAGCAGCTCCCGTAGCAATCAGCCCCAGCATTTT. It codes for CASSSRSNQPQHF.

DNA for the CDR3: TGTGCCAGCAGTGAATATAGCCTCACTGAAGCTTTCTTT. Its protein product is CASSEYSLTEAFF. The chain combines TRBV2 with TRBJ1-1; D is ambiguous. There are 13 residues in the CDR3. Trimming took 2 bases from V and 4 from J, leaving 8 bases between them. Germline assignment: CDR1 SNHLY and CDR2 FYNNEI.

The chain joins TRBV6-1 to TRBJ2-5; 16 bases map to TRBD2. V shed 3 bases and J 5 bases; nucleotides not matched to a gene: 9. The germline CDR1 and CDR2 sequences are MNHNS and SASEGT. The CDR3 has 18 residues. The CDR3 spells CASSEGLAGGLVGETQYF. The CDR3 nucleotides are TGTGCCAGCAGTGAGGGACTAGCGGGAGGGTTGGTCGGTGAGACCCAGTACTTC.

This rearrangement joins TRBV30 to TRBJ2-7, with D perhaps TRBD1 (7 bases). The CDR3 is 14 amino acids. The V end was cut by 3 bases, the J end by 9 bases, with 21 bases between. In germline, CDR1 is GTSNPN, CDR2 SVGIG (reference sequence). The CDR3 protein is CAWSQGGLRGGQYF. The CDR3 nucleotides are TGTGCCTGGAGCCAGGGGGGACTCCGGGGAGGGCAGTACTTC.

The chain carries TRBV3-1 (or the pseudogene TRBV3-2) and TRBJ2-1, with 8 bases aligning to TRBD2. V was clipped by 0 bases and J by 1 base; unmatched bases: 8. Germline CDR1 LGHDT, CDR2 YNNKEL (reference sequence). CDR3 length: 18 residues. The CDR3 DNA reads TGTGCCAGCAGCCAAGATATGAGCGGGAGTAGTTCCTACAATGAGCAGTTCTTC. Translation: CASSQDMSGSSSYNEQFF.

This clone occurred once. The V and J genes are TRBV3-1 (or the pseudogene TRBV3-2) and TRBJ2-5, with D possibly being TRBD2 (6 bases). The CDR3 extends over 19 amino acids. Trimming took 4 bases from V and 2 from J, leaving 26 bases between them. Germline V CDR1 and CDR2: LGHDT, YNNKEL (reference sequence). As DNA, the CDR3 is TGTGCCAGCAGCCGAACGTCCGGGACTCTCAACAAGATACAAGAGACCCAGTACTTC. The encoded protein is CASSRTSGTLNKIQETQYF.